These T cell receptor beta chains were read from a single sample in a study of OX40 agonist ivuxolimab in advanced cancers. Produced via immunoSEQ multiplex PCR; TCRdb's table is partial and in-frame only. The sample lists fewer than 25,000 clones; 85% were seen once. The source material was CD4+ or CD8+ T cells sorted from blood, sampled in a trial of the OX40 agonist ivuxolimab. These receptors originate from an adult with an advanced solid tumor such as melanoma, head and neck, liver or kidney cancer. Each CDR3 is given with its conserved first and last residue. D genes are given only for firm matches. A row's size may be missing; if present it is once, few, many or a size class.

J: TRBJ2-7; V: TRBV5-1; size: .; D: .; CDR3: CASRVWGSLSSYEQYF; DNA: TGCGCCAGCAGGGTTTGGGGGTCTTTAAGCTCCTACGAGCAGTACTTC
J: TRBJ2-1; V: TRBV20-1; size: .; D: .; CDR3: CSAAPTKEQFF; DNA: TGCAGTGCTGCCCCGACTAAAGAGCAGTTCTTC
J: TRBJ1-5; V: TRBV25-1; size: .; D: .; CDR3: CASSAGGDQPQHF; DNA: TGTGCCAGCAGTGCCGGCGGTGATCAGCCCCAGCATTTT
J: TRBJ1-2; V: TRBV4-3; size: .; D: .; CDR3: CASSQDIGGIIYGYTF; DNA: TGCGCCAGCAGCCAAGATATAGGCGGAATCATCTATGGCTACACCTTC
J: TRBJ2-5; V: TRBV11-2; size: .; D: .; CDR3: CASSPRGGPQETQYF; DNA: TGTGCCAGCAGTCCTAGGGGGGGACCTCAAGAGACCCAGTACTTC
J: TRBJ2-1; V: TRBV19; size: .; D: TRBD2; CDR3: CASSIKTSGAPEQFF; DNA: TGTGCCAGTAGTATTAAGACTAGCGGCGCCCCTGAGCAGTTCTTC
J: TRBJ1-6; V: TRBV6-5; size: .; D: .; CDR3: CATTGTKNSPLHF; DNA: TGTGCCACCACCGGGACTAAAAATTCACCCCTCCACTTT
J: TRBJ2-7; V: TRBV7-2; size: .; D: TRBD2; CDR3: CASSPRTSGSYEQYF; DNA: TGTGCCAGCAGCCCCCGGACTAGCGGGAGTTACGAGCAGTACTTC
J: TRBJ2-5; V: TRBV18; size: .; D: TRBD1; CDR3: CASSDTTGAVVETQYF; DNA: TGTGCCAGCTCAGACACGACAGGGGCAGTGGTGGAGACCCAGTACTTC
J: TRBJ2-7; V: TRBV6-5; size: few; D: .; CDR3: CASSRDSLYEQYF; DNA: TGTGCCAGCAGCCGGGACTCCCTCTACGAGCAGTACTTC
J: TRBJ1-5; V: TRBV6-1; size: once; D: .; CDR3: CASSDGTGSNQPQHF; DNA: TGTGCCAGCAGCGATGGGACTGGGAGCAATCAGCCCCAGCATTTT
J: TRBJ1-2; V: TRBV10-1; size: few; D: .; CDR3: CATFQFSPAYGYTF; DNA: TGCGCCACCTTTCAGTTCAGTCCTGCCTATGGCTACACCTTC
J: TRBJ1-2; V: TRBV10-1; size: .; D: .; CDR3: CASSEPQGTANYGYTF; DNA: TGCGCCAGCAGTGAGCCACAGGGTACAGCTAACTATGGCTACACCTTC
J: TRBJ2-3; V: TRBV15; size: .; D: TRBD2; CDR3: CATSRDSFGLAGFPHTQYF; DNA: TGTGCCACCAGCAGAGATTCATTCGGACTAGCGGGATTCCCCCATACGCAGTATTTT
J: TRBJ2-5; V: TRBV10-3; size: .; D: TRBD2; CDR3: CAISASSASGVQETQYF; DNA: TGTGCCATCAGTGCCTCTTCCGCTAGCGGGGTGCAAGAGACCCAGTACTTC
J: TRBJ2-7; V: TRBV6-1; size: .; D: .; CDR3: CASSEEGSYEQYF; DNA: TGTGCCAGCAGTGAGGAGGGCTCCTACGAGCAGTACTTC